This T cell receptor (beta chain) was sequenced for a study of PD-L1 blockade in urothelial cancer. Patient sample counts ranged from 1 to 8, pretreatment and on-treatment. This CDR3 is built from 13 residues. CDR1 and CDR2 (germline): GTSNPN, SVGIG (reference sequence). The V gene lost 5 bases and the J gene lost 8 bases, with 15 bases spanning the gap. Clones were read by immunoSEQ multiplex PCR, and TCRdb kept only the in-frame ones, dropping some. This repertoire shows fewer than 50,000 clones, about 90% found once; its top ten account for less than 10%. The sample was PBMCs, taken around atezolizumab (anti-PD-L1) treatment. The rearrangement links TRBV30 to TRBJ1-4; D is possibly TRBD1 (5 bases). This TCR was recovered from a man aged 55 to 70 with urothelial cancer. In DNA form, the CDR3 reads TGTGCCTGGGCCGACCGGGGGGTCGAAAAACTGTTTTTT. Translation: CAWADRGVEKLFF.